This T cell receptor (beta chain) was captured by sequencing in a study of cytomegalovirus exposure and HLA in healthy donors. The study, taken as a whole, reports: High sensitivity and specificity were reportedly achieved when the classifier diagnosed cytomegalovirus status. DRB1 had the most TCR associations and HLA-C the fewest, a later analysis found, with rates varying by HLA locus.

The primer mix had 60 Vbeta and 13 Jbeta primers. The protocol was immunoSEQ multiplex PCR, while the TCRdb copy is restricted to in-frame clones and leaves out a portion. The data contain 150,000 to 200,000 clones, 80% of them singletons. With respect to this clone: Its antigen remains unidentified.

Input material: PBMCs. The sequence was collected from a woman aged 40 to 50 in good health and CMV-seronegative.

CDR3 in amino acids: CASSLDYSGASYSPLHF. In DNA form, the CDR3 reads TGCGCCAGCAGCTTGGATTATTCAGGGGCGTCGTATTCACCCCTCCACTTT. The chain uses TRBV5-1 and TRBJ1-6; possibly TRBD1 for D (6 bases). V was trimmed by 0 bases and J by 8 bases, leaving 18 bases between them. The CDR3 is 17 amino acids. Germline CDR1 reads SGHRS; CDR2 reads YFSETQ.